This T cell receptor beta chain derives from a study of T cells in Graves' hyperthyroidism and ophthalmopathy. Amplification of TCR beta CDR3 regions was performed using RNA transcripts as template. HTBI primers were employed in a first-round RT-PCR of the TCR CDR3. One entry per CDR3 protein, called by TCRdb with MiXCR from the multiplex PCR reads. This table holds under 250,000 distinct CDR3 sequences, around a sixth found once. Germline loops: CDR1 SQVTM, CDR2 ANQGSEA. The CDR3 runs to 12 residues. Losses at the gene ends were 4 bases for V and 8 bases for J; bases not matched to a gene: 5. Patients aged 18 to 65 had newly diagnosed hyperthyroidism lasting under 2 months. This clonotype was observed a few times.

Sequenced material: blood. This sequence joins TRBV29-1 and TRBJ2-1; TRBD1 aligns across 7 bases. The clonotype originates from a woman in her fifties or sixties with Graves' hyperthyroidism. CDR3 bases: TGCAGCGTTGGTTACAGGGGCGATGAGCAGTTCTTC. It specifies CSVGYRGDEQFF.